These 5 T cell receptor beta chains were sequenced from one sample in a study of cytomegalovirus exposure and HLA in healthy donors. The PCR made use of 60 Vbeta and 13 Jbeta primers. The assay was immunoSEQ multiplex PCR, and TCRdb's table has in-frame clones only and misses some. The sample lists over 100,000 clones, more than 55% seen once, with less than 2% in the top ten. Input material: PBMCs. The source of these receptors is a man in his late teens or twenties in good health and CMV-seronegative.

The CDR3, as DNA: TGTGCCAGTAGTACCGACAGGGCAGGGAGCACAGATACGCAGTATTTT. Amino acid sequence: CASSTDRAGSTDTQYF. This rearrangement joins TRBV19 to TRBJ2-3; 7 bases fit TRBD1. CDR1 LNHDA and CDR2 SQIVND come from the germline V gene (reference sequence). V was pared by 4 bases and J by 0 bases, with 7 bases of the junction left unmatched. The CDR3 has 16 amino acids.

This sequence joins TRBV5-1 and TRBJ2-3; TRBD1 aligns across 8 bases. CDR1 and CDR2 (germline): SGHRS, YFSETQ. CDR3 length: 15 residues. V lost 6 bases, J lost 4 bases, and 10 bases stayed unmatched. DNA for the CDR3: TGCGCCAGCACAGGCGGGCAGGGGGCAGCAGATACGCAGTATTTT. Translated, it gives CASTGGQGAADTQYF.

The rearrangement joins TRBV7-3 to TRBJ2-3; TRBD2 might be the D (5 bases). The V gene lost 5 bases and the J gene lost 5 bases, with 11 bases spanning the gap. The CDR3 extends over 13 amino acids. CDR1 and CDR2 from the germline V gene are SGHTA and FQGTGA. The CDR3: CASSVGVGDTQYF. The CDR3 region has the DNA TGTGCCAGCAGCGTCGGGGTGGGAGATACGCAGTATTTT.

CDR3 DNA: TGTGCCAGCAGCCCTGACAGGGCCTCAAACATTCAGTACTTC. It yields the protein CASSPDRASNIQYF. J is TRBJ2-4 and V is TRBV13, with 7 positions matching TRBD1. The CDR3 runs to 14 residues. The J segment lost 6 bases and the V segment lost 5 bases, leaving 7 bases of the junction unmatched. Germline lookup yields CDR1 PRHDT and CDR2 FYEKMQ (reference sequence).

This chain links TRBV7-9 with TRBJ2-3; the D gene is possibly TRBD1 (6 bases). The CDR3 loop spans 14 amino acids. V lost 5 bases and J 6 bases, leaving 15 bases between the germline ends. Per the germline V gene, CDR1 is SEHNR and CDR2 is FQNEAQ (reference sequence). The CDR3 sequence: CASSLRDIVDTQYF. The CDR3 DNA reads TGTGCCAGCAGCCTCAGGGACATCGTGGATACGCAGTATTTT. Full variable domain (remainder filled in from reference TRBV7-9 and TRBJ2-3): DTGVSQNPRHKITKRGQNVTFRCDPISEHNRLYWYRQTLGQGPEFLTYFQNEAQLEKSRLLSDRFSAERPKGSFSTLEIQRTEQGDSAMYLCASSLRDIVDTQYFGPGTRLTVL.